This T cell receptor beta chain was identified in a study of blood T cell repertoires in COVID-19. As for the study in general: Acute-phase and convalescent COVID-19 samples originated in the United States, Italy and Spain. T cells, B-cell-depleted T cells, or PBMCs supplied cDNA or gDNA.

V lost 0 bases and J 3 bases, leaving 11 bases between the germline ends. Germline V gene lookup returns CDR1 SGHRS and CDR2 YFSETQ. This CDR3 has 15 residues. During active infection, Seattle patients enrolled and were then monitored through disease. Study processing details: Amplified reference gene primers provided the basis for estimating nucleated cell counts. Some clones are missing from TCRdb's copy, which holds only in-frame ones; the method was immunoSEQ multiplex PCR. Clone size and the V and J calls come from that table; the DNA yielded D and trimming. Among over 200,000 clones listed, 80% to 95% were seen once.

This TCR was sampled from a man in his sixties with COVID-19, enrolled during active disease. Sample: peripheral blood. The chain has TRBV5-1 and TRBJ2-3, with a tentative D call TRBD2 (6 bases). As DNA, the CDR3 is TGCGCCAGCAGCTTGGTAATCGGGGGTACAGATACGCAGTATTTT. This translates into CASSLVIGGTDTQYF.